The present entry profiles one T cell receptor beta chain with its context. Its antigen is as yet unknown. The same CDR3 also results from other DNA sequences found in this sample. The sample comes from a study of cytomegalovirus exposure and HLA in healthy donors. With 60 Vbeta and 13 Jbeta primers, the PCR was carried out. In the source study's methods: Roughly 80 million unique TCR beta chains, roughly 12 million shared, were counted in a later analysis. Produced via immunoSEQ multiplex PCR; TCRdb's table is partial and in-frame only. The D gene and trimming were derived from the DNA, and the V and J assignments and clone size from that table. Of some 150,000 clones in the sample, more than 75% were seen once. Study conclusions and caveats: A later analysis linked fewer than 20,000 TCR beta sequences to HLA alleles at 0.05 false discovery rate.

The TCR originated in a male donor in good health and CMV-seronegative. The sequenced sample was PBMCs.

The CDR3 sequence is CASSPRTGLMNTEAFF. In DNA, the CDR3 is TGTGCCAGCTCACCCCGGACAGGACTCATGAACACTGAAGCTTTCTTT. The rearrangement joins TRBV18 to TRBJ1-1; TRBD1 aligns across 7 bases. The CDR3 length is 16 residues. Germline V lookup: CDR1 KGHSH, CDR2 LQKENI. V shed 3 bases and J 0 bases; nucleotides not matched to a gene: 7.